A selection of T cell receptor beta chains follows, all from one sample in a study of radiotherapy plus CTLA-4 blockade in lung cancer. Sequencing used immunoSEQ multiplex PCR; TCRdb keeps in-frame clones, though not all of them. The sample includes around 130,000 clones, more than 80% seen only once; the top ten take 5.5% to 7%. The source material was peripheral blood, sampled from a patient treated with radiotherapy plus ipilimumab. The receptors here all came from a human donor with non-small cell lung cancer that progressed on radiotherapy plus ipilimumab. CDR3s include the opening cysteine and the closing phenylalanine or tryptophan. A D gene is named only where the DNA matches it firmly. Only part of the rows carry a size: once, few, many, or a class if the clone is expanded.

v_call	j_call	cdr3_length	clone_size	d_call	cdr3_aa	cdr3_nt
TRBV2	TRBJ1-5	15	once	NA	CASSGAGNSHQPQHF	TGTGCCAGCAGTGGGGCTGGGAATAGTCATCAGCCCCAGCATTTT
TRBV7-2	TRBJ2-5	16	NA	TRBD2	CASRVALAVPGETQYF	TGTGCCAGCAGGGTAGCACTAGCGGTCCCGGGAGAGACCCAGTACTTC
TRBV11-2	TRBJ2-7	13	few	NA	CASSLQTSYEQYF	TGTGCCAGCAGCCTCCAGACTTCCTACGAGCAGTACTTC
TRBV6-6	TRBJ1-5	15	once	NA	CASRTSGTINQPQHF	TGTGCCAGCAGAACCTCCGGGACAATCAATCAGCCCCAGCATTTT
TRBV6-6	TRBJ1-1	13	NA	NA	CASSYTGYTEAFF	TGTGCCAGCAGTTACACTGGATACACTGAAGCTTTCTTT
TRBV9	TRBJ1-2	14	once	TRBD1	CASSARGGPYGYTF	TGTGCCAGCAGCGCTAGAGGGGGCCCCTATGGCTACACCTTC
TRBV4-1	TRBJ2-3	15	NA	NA	CASSQVVGRRDTQYF	TGCGCCAGCAGCCAAGTTGTCGGGAGACGAGATACGCAGTATTTT
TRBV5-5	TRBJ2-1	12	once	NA	CASSLGHNEQFF	TGTGCCAGCAGCTTAGGACACAATGAGCAGTTCTTC
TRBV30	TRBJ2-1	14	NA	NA	CACNRAIVWNEQFF	TGTGCCTGTAACAGGGCCATTGTTTGGAATGAGCAGTTCTTC
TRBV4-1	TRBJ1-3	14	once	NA	CASSHGSSGNTIYF	TGCGCCAGCAGCCATGGAAGTTCTGGAAACACCATATATTTT
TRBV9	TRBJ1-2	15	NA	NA	CASSVGQGANYGYTF	TGTGCCAGCAGCGTAGGGCAGGGAGCTAACTATGGCTACACCTTC
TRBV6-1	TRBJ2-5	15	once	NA	CASSLSSRNQETQYF	TGTGCCAGCAGTCTCTCCTCGCGGAACCAAGAGACCCAGTACTTC
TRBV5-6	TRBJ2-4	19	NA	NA	CASSLYTGNALLAKNIQYF	TGTGCCAGCAGCTTGTATACAGGGAACGCTCTCCTAGCCAAAAACATTCAGTACTTC
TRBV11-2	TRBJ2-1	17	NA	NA	CASSSSSGALLDNEQFF	TGTGCCAGCAGCTCCTCATCGGGGGCACTTTTGGACAATGAGCAGTTCTTC
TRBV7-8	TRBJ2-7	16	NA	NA	CASSPRWELPSYEQYF	TGTGCCAGCAGCCCCAGATGGGAGTTACCTTCCTACGAGCAGTACTTC
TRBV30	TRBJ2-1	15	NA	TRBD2	CAWSTGLAGGNEQFF	TGTGCCTGGAGTACGGGACTAGCGGGAGGCAATGAGCAGTTCTTC
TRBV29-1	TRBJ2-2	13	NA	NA	CSATRRNTGELFF	TGCAGCGCTACGAGACGGAACACCGGGGAGCTGTTTTTT
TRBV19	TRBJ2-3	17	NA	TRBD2	CASSMTLAGGQGDTQYF	TGTGCCAGTAGTATGACCCTAGCGGGAGGGCAAGGGGATACGCAGTATTTT
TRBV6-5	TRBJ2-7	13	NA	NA	CASSEQAAYEQYF	TGTGCCAGCAGTGAACAGGCCGCCTACGAGCAGTACTTC
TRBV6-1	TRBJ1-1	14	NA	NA	CASSGGGTQTSAFF	TGTGCCAGCAGTGGGGGCGGGACCCAAACCTCAGCTTTCTTT
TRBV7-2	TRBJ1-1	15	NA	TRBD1	CASSPAQGANTEAFF	TGTGCCAGCAGCCCAGCCCAGGGGGCGAACACTGAAGCTTTCTTT
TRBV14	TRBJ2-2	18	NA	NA	CASSQVSRAGPLAGELFF	TGTGCCAGCAGCCAAGTCTCCCGGGCAGGGCCTCTGGCCGGGGAGCTGTTTTTT
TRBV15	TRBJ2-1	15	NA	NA	CATSGGGTSYNEQFF	TGTGCCACCAGCGGCGGCGGGACCTCCTACAATGAGCAGTTCTTC
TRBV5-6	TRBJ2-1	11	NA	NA	CASSLRNEQFF	TGTGCCAGCAGCTTGAGGAATGAGCAGTTCTTC
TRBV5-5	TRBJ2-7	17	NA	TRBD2	CASSVGLAGEGSYEQYF	TGTGCCAGCAGTGTGGGACTAGCGGGAGAGGGCTCCTACGAGCAGTACTTC
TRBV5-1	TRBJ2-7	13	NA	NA	CASRLGISYEQYF	TGCGCCAGCCGCTTGGGTATATCCTACGAGCAGTACTTC
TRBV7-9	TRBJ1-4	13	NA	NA	CATAGGLNEKLFF	TGTGCCACCGCGGGGGGGCTTAATGAAAAACTGTTTTTT
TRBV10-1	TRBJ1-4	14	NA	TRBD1	CASSPGTGGEKLFF	TGCGCCAGCAGCCCCGGGACAGGGGGTGAAAAACTGTTTTTT
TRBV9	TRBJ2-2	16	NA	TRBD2	CASSVAGLAGTGELFF	TGTGCCAGCAGCGTAGCTGGGCTAGCGGGCACCGGGGAGCTGTTTTTT
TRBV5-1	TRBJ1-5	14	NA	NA	CASSLGHENQPQHF	TGCGCCAGCAGCTTGGGACATGAGAATCAGCCCCAGCATTTT